The 20 T cell receptor beta chains below were found in one sample sequenced in a study of T cell responses to AZD1222 COVID-19 vaccine. TCRdb's copy holds only in-frame clones and misses some; the assay was immunoSEQ multiplex PCR. This sample yields 30,000 to 35,000 clones, of which 70% to 90% are seen a single time; approximately 11% belongs to the top ten. The sample here was peripheral blood, taken 28 days after the second AZD1222 dose. Receptor source: an adult who received the AZD1222 COVID-19 vaccine.

This chain connects TRBV9 to TRBJ2-5; TRBD2 might be the D (7 bases). Looked up from germline, CDR1 is SGDLS and CDR2 is YYNGEE. The CDR3 loop spans 15 amino acids. Trimming stripped 0 bases from V and 4 bases from J, with 13 bases between. The CDR3 sequence is CASSVEGGGSETQYF. The CDR3 DNA is TGTGCCAGCAGCGTAGAAGGGGGGGGCTCAGAGACCCAGTACTTC.

The chain joins TRBV29-1 to TRBJ1-1; TRBD1 aligns across 7 bases. Germline V gene data show CDR1 as SQVTM and CDR2 as ANQGSEA. This CDR3 spans 15 amino acids. V shed 4 bases and J 6 bases; nucleotides not matched to a gene: 14. The CDR3 nucleotides read TGCAGCGTTGCAAGAAGACAGGGAGGGGACGCTGAAGCTTTCTTT. It codes for CSVARRQGGDAEAFF.

The J gene is TRBJ1-6, the V gene TRBV5-4; D might be TRBD1 (5 bases). The CDR3 has 15 amino acids. V was pared by 4 bases and J by 7 bases, with 15 bases between. CDR1 SGHNT and CDR2 YYREEE come from the germline V gene (reference sequence). The DNA of the CDR3 is TGTGCCAGCAGCCAGCAGGGAATGAGGAATTCACCCCTCCACTTT. Its translation: CASSQQGMRNSPLHF.

The chain has TRBV12-2 and TRBJ2-1; TRBD1 is taken as the D call from the table, unchecked against the DNA. TRBV12-2 is a documented pseudogene. The CDR3 spans 17 residues. For the CDR3, the DNA is TGTGCAAGTCGACGAAACCCCGAACAGGGGAAATCCGGTGAGCAGTTCTTC. Encoded protein: CASRRNPEQGKSGEQFF.

The rearrangement links TRBV3-1 (or the pseudogene TRBV3-2) to TRBJ1-2; 8 bases are shared with TRBD1. The CDR3 contains 12 residues. The ends lost 4 bases at V and 7 bases at J; junction bases unmatched: 2. Germline assignment: CDR1 LGHDT and CDR2 YNNKEL (reference sequence). CDR3 residues: CASSRDRTGYTF. The CDR3 coding sequence is TGTGCCAGCAGCCGGGACAGGACTGGCTACACCTTC.

This rearrangement joins TRBV30 to TRBJ1-1; 7 bases map to TRBD1. V lost 5 bases, J lost 6 bases, and 9 bases stayed unmatched. The CDR3 is 13 residues long. The V gene's germline CDR1 is GTSNPN and CDR2 SVGIG (reference sequence). The CDR3: CAWARDRAAEAFF. In DNA form, the CDR3 reads TGTGCCTGGGCCCGTGACAGGGCTGCTGAAGCTTTCTTT.

The gene calls are TRBV7-2 and TRBJ2-3, with 13 bases identical to TRBD2. The CDR3 length is 17 residues. V shed 5 bases, J shed 0 bases, and the junction held 5 bases outside the gene matches. Per the germline V gene, CDR1 is SGHTA and CDR2 is FQGNSA. CDR3 in amino acids: CASSLRLAGGSTDTQYF. The CDR3 DNA reads TGTGCCAGCAGCCTCCGACTAGCGGGGGGTAGCACAGATACGCAGTATTTT.

This clone came up once. V and J are TRBV10-2 and TRBJ2-3, with 15 positions matching TRBD2. In germline, CDR1 is WSHSY, CDR2 SAAADI. V lost 4 bases to trimming and J lost 5 bases; unmatched junction nucleotides: 4. This CDR3 region has 16 residues. The DNA for the CDR3 is TGCGCCAGCAGTGGTGAGGGACTAGCGGGGGGAGATACGCAGTATTTT. Residues: CASSGEGLAGGDTQYF.

This clone was detected once. The genes are TRBV19 and TRBJ2-1, with 16 bases that match TRBD2. Germline CDR1 and CDR2: LNHDA and SQIVND (reference sequence). This CDR3 is built from 18 residues. V lost 6 bases, J lost 10 bases, and 15 bases stayed unmatched. The chain's CDR3 is CASRNAVGTSGGAMEQFF. The CDR3 nucleotides read TGTGCCAGTAGAAACGCTGTAGGGACTAGCGGGGGGGCGATGGAGCAGTTCTTC. The variable domain in full, completed from reference TRBV19 and TRBJ2-1, reads DGGITQSPKYLFRKEGQNVTLSCEQNLNHDAMYWYRQDPGQGLRLIYYSQIVNDFQKGDIAEGYSVSREKKESFPLTVTSAQKNPTAFYLCASRNAVGTSGGAMEQFFGPGTRLTVL.

A remark on this clone: Mismatch with germline at one junction end may stem from a read error. This chain links TRBV5-5 with TRBJ2-2, with no clear D. CDR1 and CDR2 from the germline V gene are SGHKS and YYEKEE (reference sequence). CDR3 length: 15 residues. CDR3 loop: CASNLWVTSTGELFF. The CDR3 region has the DNA TGTGCCAGCAACTTGTGGGTGACGAGCACCGGGGAGCTGTTTTTT.

This clone was seen only a few times. The V gene is TRBV6-4, the J gene TRBJ2-3; TRBD2 matches 7 bases. J was trimmed by 4 bases and V by 0 bases; bases with no gene match: 10. Looked up from germline, CDR1 is MRHNA and CDR2 is SNTAGT. The CDR3 sequence is 17 residues long. This CDR3 reads CASSDSIRGSGSDTQYF. The CDR3 DNA sequence: TGTGCCAGCAGTGACTCGATCCGCGGGAGTGGATCAGATACGCAGTATTTT.

This chain joins TRBV9 and TRBJ2-3; tentative D call: TRBD2 (7 bases). This CDR3 is built from 19 residues. Trimming took off 0 bases at V and 2 bases at J, with 22 bases between the two ends. The germline V gene encodes CDR1 SGDLS and CDR2 YYNGEE. The DNA for the CDR3 is TGTGCCAGCAGCGTAGCCCCCGTGGGGGGGCGGGATAACACAGATACGCAGTATTTT. This encodes CASSVAPVGGRDNTDTQYF.

The table lists this clone with a count of one. The chain uses TRBV11-2 and TRBJ2-7; perhaps TRBD2 as D (6 bases). V was cut by 8 bases and J by 0 bases, with 14 bases left in between. The CDR3 is 14 amino acids. From germline, CDR1 is SGHAT and CDR2 FQNNGV. This CDR3 is CASEEGLSSYEQYF. CDR3 nucleotides: TGTGCCAGCGAGGAGGGGCTTAGCTCCTACGAGCAGTACTTC.

This sequence joins TRBV2 and TRBJ2-7; D is ambiguous. The germline gives CDR1 SNHLY, CDR2 FYNNEI. The CDR3 totals 14 residues. V was cut by 4 bases and J by 2 bases, with 12 bases left in between. The chain's CDR3 is CASSVQSGAYEQYF. The CDR3 DNA follows: TGTGCCAGCAGTGTTCAATCCGGAGCCTACGAGCAGTACTTC.

The gene calls are TRBV2 and TRBJ2-7, with 7 bases fitting TRBD2. This CDR3 has 13 amino acids. The V segment lost 0 bases and the J segment 6 bases; nucleotides outside the gene matches: 2. Germline CDR1 SNHLY, CDR2 FYNNEI. The chain's CDR3 is CASSEARGSEQYF. The CDR3 nucleotides read TGTGCCAGCAGTGAAGCGCGGGGGAGCGAGCAGTACTTC.

This clone showed up just once. The chain couples TRBV5-4 to TRBJ2-3; D gene unclear. CDR3 size: 13 residues. Germline V gene sequence: CDR1 SGHNT, CDR2 YYREEE (reference sequence). Trimming removed 10 bases at V and 5 bases at J, with 17 bases between. As DNA, the CDR3 is TGTGCCCAGCATAGGCGCCCTCGAGATACGCAGTATTTT. As protein: CAQHRRPRDTQYF.

The genes are TRBV24-1 and TRBJ2-7; no definite D call. This CDR3 is 15 amino acids long. Germline values: CDR1 KGHDR, CDR2 SFDVKD. V gave up 3 bases and J gave up 4 bases, with 15 bases separating them. The CDR3 nucleotides are TGTGCCACCAGTGATGAAAAGAGCTTCAAGTACGAGCAGTACTTC. Translation gives CATSDEKSFKYEQYF.

V is TRBV30 and J is TRBJ2-7, with no clear D. Germline V lookup: CDR1 GTSNPN, CDR2 SVGIG (reference sequence). Trimming shortened V by 0 bases and J by 2 bases, and 20 bases separated the two germline ends. This CDR3 contains 17 residues. CDR3 nucleotides: TGTGCCTGGAGTGTGCTCCGTCCCGGGCGGACCCCCTACGAGCAGTACTTC. The encoded protein is CAWSVLRPGRTPYEQYF.

V is TRBV10-3 and J is TRBJ1-1; no clear D. Germline V CDR1 and CDR2: ENHRY, SYGVKD. Trimming took off 4 bases at V and 4 bases at J, with 7 bases between the two ends. This CDR3 spans 12 amino acids. In nucleotides, the CDR3 is TGTGCCATCAGTGTTGGAGGCACTGAAGCTTTCTTT. As protein: CAISVGGTEAFF.

This chain connects TRBV21-1 to TRBJ1-1. TRBV21-1 is tagged as a pseudogene. The CDR3 loop spans 13 amino acids. Here the CDR3 DNA reads TGTGCCAGCAGGACCAATAGGAACACTGAAGCTTTCTTT. It is translated as CASRTNRNTEAFF.